This T cell receptor beta chain originates from a study of cytomegalovirus exposure and HLA in healthy donors. Study details: The Caucasian-associated ancestry cluster held less than 85% of a few hundred genotyped donors. General study results and limits: TCR beta chains numbering about 160 were designated cytomegalovirus-associated. According to a later analysis, donors in an Asian-associated ancestry cluster reportedly had fewer N-insertions than the approximately 730-donor mean.

About this clone itself: As yet, its antigen is unknown.

Both 60 Vbeta primers and 13 Jbeta primers went into the PCR. Using immunoSEQ multiplex PCR, the repertoire was profiled, and TCRdb retains in-frame clones only, with some absent. The table records some 130,000 clones, about three quarters of them present only once. The trim removed 5 bases at V and 2 bases at J, leaving 22 bases unmatched. Germline values: CDR1 SGHTA, CDR2 FQGTGA. The CDR3 spans 21 residues. The genes are TRBV7-3 and TRBJ2-3; 10 positions agree with TRBD2. This TCR was recovered from a male donor in good health and CMV-seronegative. The sequenced sample was PBMCs. In nucleotides, the CDR3 is TGTGCCAGCAGCCCCGCGGGGCCAGCTAGCGGGGGCCCTTATTACACAGATACGCAGTATTTT. Protein sequence: CASSPAGPASGGPYYTDTQYF.